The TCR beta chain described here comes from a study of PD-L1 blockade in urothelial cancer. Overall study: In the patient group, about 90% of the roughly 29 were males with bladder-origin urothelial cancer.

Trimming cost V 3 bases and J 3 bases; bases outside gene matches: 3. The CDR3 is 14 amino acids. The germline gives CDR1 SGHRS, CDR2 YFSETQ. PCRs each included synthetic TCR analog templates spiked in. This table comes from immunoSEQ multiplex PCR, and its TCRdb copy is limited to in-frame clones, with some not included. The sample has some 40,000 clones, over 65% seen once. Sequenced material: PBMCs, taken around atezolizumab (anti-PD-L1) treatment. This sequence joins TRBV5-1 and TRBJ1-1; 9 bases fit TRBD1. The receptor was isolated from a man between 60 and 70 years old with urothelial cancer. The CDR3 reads CASSWTGVDTEAFF. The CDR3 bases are TGCGCCAGCAGCTGGACAGGGGTGGACACTGAAGCTTTCTTT.